This T cell receptor (beta chain) was recovered during a study of liver allograft versus peripheral blood T cells. Study details: The study compared liver allograft T cell receptor repertoires against peripheral blood repertoires of liver transplant recipients.

TCRdb re-analysed the reads in MiXCR, keeping a single row per CDR3 protein. The sample has about 7,000 distinct CDR3 sequences, roughly 15% seen once. Judged by abundance, this clonotype is medium-sized. Germline CDR1 SGHTA, CDR2 FQGNSA. Unmatched junction bases numbered 9, after V lost 5 bases and J lost 4 bases. The CDR3 is 15 amino acids. The sequence derives from a human patient who had a liver transplant. Some T cells may be the graft donor's. The rearrangement joins TRBV7-2 to TRBJ1-1; 8 bases agree with TRBD1. The CDR3 is CASSQAPQGATEAFF. CDR3 DNA sequence: TGTGCCAGCAGCCAAGCCCCCCAGGGGGCCACTGAAGCTTTCTTT.